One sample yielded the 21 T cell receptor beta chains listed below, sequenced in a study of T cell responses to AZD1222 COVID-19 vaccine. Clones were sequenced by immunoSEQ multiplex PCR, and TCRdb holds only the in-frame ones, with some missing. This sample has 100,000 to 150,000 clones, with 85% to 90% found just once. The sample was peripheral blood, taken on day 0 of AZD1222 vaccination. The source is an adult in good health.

CDR3: CASRRQGELYQPQHF. The CDR3 DNA reads TGTGCCAGCAGAAGACAGGGGGAATTATATCAGCCCCAGCATTTT. V gene TRBV28 combines with J gene TRBJ1-5, with 9 bases fitting TRBD1. Germline lookup yields CDR1 MDHEN and CDR2 SYDVKM. The CDR3 has 15 residues. J lost 5 bases, V lost 6 bases, and 8 bases had no gene match.

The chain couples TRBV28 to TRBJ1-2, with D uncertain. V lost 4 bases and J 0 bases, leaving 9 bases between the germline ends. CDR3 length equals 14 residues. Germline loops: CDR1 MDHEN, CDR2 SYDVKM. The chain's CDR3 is CASSWAVSNYGYTF. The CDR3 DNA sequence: TGTGCCAGCAGTTGGGCAGTATCTAACTATGGCTACACCTTC.

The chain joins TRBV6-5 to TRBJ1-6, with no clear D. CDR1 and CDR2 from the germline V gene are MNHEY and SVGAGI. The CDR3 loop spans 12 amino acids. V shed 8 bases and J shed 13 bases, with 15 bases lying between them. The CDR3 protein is CASRFLGDPLHF. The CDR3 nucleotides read TGTGCCAGCCGGTTTCTTGGGGATCCCCTCCACTTT.

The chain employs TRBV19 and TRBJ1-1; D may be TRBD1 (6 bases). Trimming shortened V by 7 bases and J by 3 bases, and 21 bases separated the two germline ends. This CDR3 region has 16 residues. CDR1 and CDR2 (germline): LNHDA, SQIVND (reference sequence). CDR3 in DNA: TGTGCCAGTACCAAAGGTGGGGGGGCTCTGGACACTGAAGCTTTCTTT. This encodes CASTKGGGALDTEAFF.

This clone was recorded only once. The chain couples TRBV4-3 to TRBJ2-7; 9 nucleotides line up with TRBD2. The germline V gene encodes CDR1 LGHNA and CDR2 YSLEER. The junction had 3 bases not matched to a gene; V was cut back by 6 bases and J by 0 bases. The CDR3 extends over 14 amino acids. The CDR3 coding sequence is TGCGCCAGCAGTAGCGGGGGCAGCTCCTACGAGCAGTACTTC. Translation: CASSSGGSSYEQYF.

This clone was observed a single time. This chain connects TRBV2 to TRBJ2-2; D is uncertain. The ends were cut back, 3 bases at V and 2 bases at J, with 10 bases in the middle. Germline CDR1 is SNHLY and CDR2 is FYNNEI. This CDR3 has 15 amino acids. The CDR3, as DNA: TGTGCCAGCAGTGATTCAGTCCTAAACACCGGGGAGCTGTTTTTT. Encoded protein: CASSDSVLNTGELFF.

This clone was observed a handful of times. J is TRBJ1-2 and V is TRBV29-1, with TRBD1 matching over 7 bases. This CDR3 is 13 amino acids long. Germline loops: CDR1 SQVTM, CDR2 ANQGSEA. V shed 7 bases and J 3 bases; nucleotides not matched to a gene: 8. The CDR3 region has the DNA TGCAGCGGCCAACAGGGGAACGACTATGGCTACACCTTC. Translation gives CSGQQGNDYGYTF.

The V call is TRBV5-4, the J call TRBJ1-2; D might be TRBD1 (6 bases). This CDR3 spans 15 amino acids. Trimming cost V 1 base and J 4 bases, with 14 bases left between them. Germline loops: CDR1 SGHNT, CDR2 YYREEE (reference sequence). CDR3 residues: CASSLFRTVLYGYTF. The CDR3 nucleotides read TGTGCCAGCAGCTTGTTCCGGACAGTCCTCTATGGCTACACCTTC.

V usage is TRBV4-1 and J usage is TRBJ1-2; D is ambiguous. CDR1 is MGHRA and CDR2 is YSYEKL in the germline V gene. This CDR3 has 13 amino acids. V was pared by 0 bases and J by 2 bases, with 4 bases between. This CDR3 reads CASSQEGNYGYTF. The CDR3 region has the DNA TGCGCCAGCAGCCAAGAGGGGAACTATGGCTACACCTTC.

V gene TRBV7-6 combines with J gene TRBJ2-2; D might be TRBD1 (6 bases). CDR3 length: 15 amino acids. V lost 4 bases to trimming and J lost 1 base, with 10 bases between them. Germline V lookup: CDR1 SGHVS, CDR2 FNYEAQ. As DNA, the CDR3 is TGTGCCAGCAGCTCAGGGGTGCGGAACACCGGGGAGCTGTTTTTT. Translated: CASSSGVRNTGELFF.

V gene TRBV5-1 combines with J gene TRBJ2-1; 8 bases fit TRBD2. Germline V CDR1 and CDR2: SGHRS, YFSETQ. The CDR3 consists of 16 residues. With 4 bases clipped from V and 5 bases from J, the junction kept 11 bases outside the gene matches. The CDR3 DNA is TGCGCCAGCAGCCAGGGGATAGGCGGGAGGAACAATGAGCAGTTCTTC. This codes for CASSQGIGGRNNEQFF.

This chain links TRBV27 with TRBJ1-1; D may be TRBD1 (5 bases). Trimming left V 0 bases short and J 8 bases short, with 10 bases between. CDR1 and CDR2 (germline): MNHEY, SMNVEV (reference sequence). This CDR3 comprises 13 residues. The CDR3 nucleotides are TGTGCCAGCAGTTTATCCGGGGGACGGGAAGCTTTCTTT. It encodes CASSLSGGREAFF.

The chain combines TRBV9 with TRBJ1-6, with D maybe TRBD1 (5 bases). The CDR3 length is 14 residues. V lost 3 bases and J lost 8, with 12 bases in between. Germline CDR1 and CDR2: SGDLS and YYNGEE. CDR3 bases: TGTGCCAGCAGCGCCGGGGGTTTGGATTCACCCCTCCACTTT. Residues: CASSAGGLDSPLHF.

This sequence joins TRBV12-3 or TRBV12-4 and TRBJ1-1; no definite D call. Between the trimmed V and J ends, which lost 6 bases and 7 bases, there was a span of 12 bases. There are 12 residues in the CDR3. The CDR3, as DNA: TGTGCCAGCAGGTCCGGCGGCTATGAAGCTTTCTTT. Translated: CASRSGGYEAFF.

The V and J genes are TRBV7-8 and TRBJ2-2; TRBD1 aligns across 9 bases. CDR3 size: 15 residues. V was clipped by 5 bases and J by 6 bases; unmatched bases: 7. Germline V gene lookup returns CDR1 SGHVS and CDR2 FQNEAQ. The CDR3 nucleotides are TGTGCCAGCAGCCGGGACAGGGCTCGACCCGGGGAGCTGTTTTTT. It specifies CASSRDRARPGELFF.

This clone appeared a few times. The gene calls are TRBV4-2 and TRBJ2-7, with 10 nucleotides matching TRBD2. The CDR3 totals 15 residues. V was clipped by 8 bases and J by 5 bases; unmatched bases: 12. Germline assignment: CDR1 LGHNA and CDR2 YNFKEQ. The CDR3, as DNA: TGTGCCAGCGGCAGGGGCGGGACTAGCGCCCACGAGCAGTACTTC. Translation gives CASGRGGTSAHEQYF.

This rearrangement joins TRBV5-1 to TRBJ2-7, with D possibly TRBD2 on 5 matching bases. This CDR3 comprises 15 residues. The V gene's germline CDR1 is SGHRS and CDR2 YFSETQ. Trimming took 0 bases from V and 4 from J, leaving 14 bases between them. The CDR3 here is CASSLAGVRAYEQYF. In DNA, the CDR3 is TGCGCCAGCAGCTTGGCCGGGGTGCGGGCTTACGAGCAGTACTTC.

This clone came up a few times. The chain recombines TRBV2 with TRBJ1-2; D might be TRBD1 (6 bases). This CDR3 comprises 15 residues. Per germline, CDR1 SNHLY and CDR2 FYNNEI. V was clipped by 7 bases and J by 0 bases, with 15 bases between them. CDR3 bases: TGTGCCAGCAACCCACGGGGGGCCCCTAACTATGGCTACACCTTC. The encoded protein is CASNPRGAPNYGYTF.

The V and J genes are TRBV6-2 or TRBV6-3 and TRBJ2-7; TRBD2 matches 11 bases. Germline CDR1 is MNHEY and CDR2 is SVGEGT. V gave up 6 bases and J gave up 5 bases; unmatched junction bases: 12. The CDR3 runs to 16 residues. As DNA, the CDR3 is TGTGCCAGCAGCCGAAGAACTAGCGGGAGTTCCCACGAGCAGTACTTC. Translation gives CASSRRTSGSSHEQYF.

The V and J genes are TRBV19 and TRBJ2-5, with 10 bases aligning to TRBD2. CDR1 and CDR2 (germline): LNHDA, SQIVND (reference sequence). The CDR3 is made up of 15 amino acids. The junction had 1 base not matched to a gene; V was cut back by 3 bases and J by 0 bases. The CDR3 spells CASSISGRYQETQYF. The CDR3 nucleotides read TGTGCCAGTAGTATTAGCGGGAGGTACCAAGAGACCCAGTACTTC.

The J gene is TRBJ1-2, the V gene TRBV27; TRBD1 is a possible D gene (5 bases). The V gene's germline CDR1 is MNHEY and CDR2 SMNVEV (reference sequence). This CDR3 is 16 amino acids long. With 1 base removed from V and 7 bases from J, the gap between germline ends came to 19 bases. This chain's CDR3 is CASSLWAATDGGGYTF. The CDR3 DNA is TGTGCCAGCAGTTTATGGGCGGCCACTGATGGGGGTGGCTACACCTTC.